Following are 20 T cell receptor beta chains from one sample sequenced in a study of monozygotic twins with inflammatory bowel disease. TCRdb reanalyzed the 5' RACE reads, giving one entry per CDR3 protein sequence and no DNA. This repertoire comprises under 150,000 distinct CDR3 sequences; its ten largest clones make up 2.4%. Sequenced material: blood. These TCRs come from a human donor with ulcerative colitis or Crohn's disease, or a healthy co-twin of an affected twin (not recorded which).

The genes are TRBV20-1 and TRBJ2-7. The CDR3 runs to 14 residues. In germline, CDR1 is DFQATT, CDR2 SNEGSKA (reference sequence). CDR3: CSARDRYKSYEQYF.

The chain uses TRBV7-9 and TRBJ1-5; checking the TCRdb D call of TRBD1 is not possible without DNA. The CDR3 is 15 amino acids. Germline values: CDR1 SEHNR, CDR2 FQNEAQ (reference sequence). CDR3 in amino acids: CASSLTQGANQPQHF.

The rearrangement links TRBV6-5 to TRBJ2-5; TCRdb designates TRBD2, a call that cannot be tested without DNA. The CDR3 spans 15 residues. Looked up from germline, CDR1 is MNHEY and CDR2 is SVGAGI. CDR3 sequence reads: CASSYSGSGQETQYF.

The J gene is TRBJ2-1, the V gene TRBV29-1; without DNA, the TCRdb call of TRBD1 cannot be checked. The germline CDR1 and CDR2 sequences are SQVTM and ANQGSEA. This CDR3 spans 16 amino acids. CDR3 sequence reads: CSVHQPGQSSYNEQFF.

The CDR3 loop is CASSPQSNGYTF. The V call is TRBV5-1, the J call TRBJ1-2. The CDR3 consists of 12 residues. In germline, CDR1 is SGHRS, CDR2 YFSETQ. Full variable domain (rest looked up from reference TRBV5-1 and TRBJ1-2): KAGVTQTPRYLIKTRGQQVTLSCSPISGHRSVSWYQQTPGQGLQFLFEYFSETQRNKGNFPGRFSGRQFSNSRSEMNVSTLELGDSALYLCASSPQSNGYTFGSGTRLTVV.

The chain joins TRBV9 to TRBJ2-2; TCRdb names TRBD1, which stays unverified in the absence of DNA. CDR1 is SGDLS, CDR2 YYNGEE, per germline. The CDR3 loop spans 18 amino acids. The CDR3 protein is CASSALGGRSGNTGELFF.

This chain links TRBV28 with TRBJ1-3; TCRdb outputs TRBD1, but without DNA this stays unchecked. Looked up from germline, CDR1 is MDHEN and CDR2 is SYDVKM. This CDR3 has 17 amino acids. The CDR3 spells CASSLFTPIGSGNTIYF.

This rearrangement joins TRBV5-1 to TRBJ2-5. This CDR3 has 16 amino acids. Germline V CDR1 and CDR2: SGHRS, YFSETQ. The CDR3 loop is CASSLVARHFEETQYF.

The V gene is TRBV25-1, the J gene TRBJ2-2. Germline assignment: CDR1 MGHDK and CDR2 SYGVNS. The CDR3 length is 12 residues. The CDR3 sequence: CASRDPPGELFF.

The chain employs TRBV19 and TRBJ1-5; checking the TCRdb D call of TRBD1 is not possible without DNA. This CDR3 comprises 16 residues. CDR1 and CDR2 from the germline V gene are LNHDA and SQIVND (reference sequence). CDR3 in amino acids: CASSPTGPRGNQPQHF.

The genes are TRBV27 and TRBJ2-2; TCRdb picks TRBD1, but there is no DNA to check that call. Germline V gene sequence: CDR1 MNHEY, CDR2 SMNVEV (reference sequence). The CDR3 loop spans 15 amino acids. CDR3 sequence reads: CASRETGGFIGELFF.

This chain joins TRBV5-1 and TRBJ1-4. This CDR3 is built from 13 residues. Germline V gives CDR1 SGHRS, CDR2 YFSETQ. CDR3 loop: CASSSDGNEKLFF.

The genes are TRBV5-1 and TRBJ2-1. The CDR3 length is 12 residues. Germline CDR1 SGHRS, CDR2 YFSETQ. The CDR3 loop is CASSFGDNEQFF.

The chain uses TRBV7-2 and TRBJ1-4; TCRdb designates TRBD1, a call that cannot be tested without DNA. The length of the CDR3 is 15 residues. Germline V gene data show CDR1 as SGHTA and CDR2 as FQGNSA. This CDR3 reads CASRFQGAANEKLFF.

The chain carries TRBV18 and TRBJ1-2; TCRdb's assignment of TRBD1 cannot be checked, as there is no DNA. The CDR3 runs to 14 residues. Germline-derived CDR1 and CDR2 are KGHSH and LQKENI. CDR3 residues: CASSPLTGSGGYTF. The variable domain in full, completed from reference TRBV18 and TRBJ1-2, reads NAGVMQNPRHLVRRRGQEARLRCSPMKGHSHVYWYRQLPEEGLKFMVYLQKENIIDESGMPKERFSAEFPKEGPSILRIQQVVRGDSAAYFCASSPLTGSGGYTFGSGTRLTVV.

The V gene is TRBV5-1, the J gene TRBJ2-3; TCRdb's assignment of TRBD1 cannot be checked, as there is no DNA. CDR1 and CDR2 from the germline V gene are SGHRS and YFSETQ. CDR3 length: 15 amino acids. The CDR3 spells CASSPGQTYTDTQYF.

CDR3: CATSRGAQAEAFF. The chain combines TRBV24-1 with TRBJ1-1; TCRdb returns TRBD1, unconfirmable since there is no DNA. CDR3 length: 13 amino acids. The germline V gene encodes CDR1 KGHDR and CDR2 SFDVKD.

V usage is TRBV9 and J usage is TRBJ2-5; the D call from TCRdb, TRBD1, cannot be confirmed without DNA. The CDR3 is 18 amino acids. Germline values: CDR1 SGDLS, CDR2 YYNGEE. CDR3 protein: CASSAPPRDRTLRETQYF.

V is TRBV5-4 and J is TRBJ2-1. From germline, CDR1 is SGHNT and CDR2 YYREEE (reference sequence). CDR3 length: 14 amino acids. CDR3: CASSSEGVYNEQFF.

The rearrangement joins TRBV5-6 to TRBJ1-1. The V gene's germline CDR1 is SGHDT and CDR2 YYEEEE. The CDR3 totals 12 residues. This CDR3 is CASSLEQLEAFF.